These 29 T cell receptor beta chains were sequenced from one sample in a study of control samples from healthy donors and cancer patients. Measured with immunoSEQ multiplex PCR; TCRdb has only the in-frame clones, and not every one. The sample gives tens of thousands of clones, approximately 89% of which show up once; less than 6% is in the top ten. The sequenced material came from PBMCs. The receptors shown here come from a man aged 55 to 69 with colorectal cancer.

This chain uses TRBV2 with TRBJ2-7; TRBD1 might be the D (6 bases). The V gene's germline CDR1 is SNHLY and CDR2 FYNNEI. The CDR3 extends over 14 amino acids. The V end lost 6 bases, the J end lost 2 bases, and 14 bases lay between the germline ends. CDR3 in amino acids: CASRRTGHPYEQYF. The CDR3 DNA reads TGTGCCAGCAGGAGAACGGGACATCCCTACGAGCAGTACTTC.

This clone showed up just a few times. J is TRBJ2-1 and V is TRBV11-1; D might be TRBD2 (5 bases). Germline-derived CDR1 and CDR2 are SGHAT and FQDESV (reference sequence). This CDR3 spans 13 amino acids. V was pared by 5 bases and J by 9 bases, with 14 bases between. DNA for the CDR3: TGTGCCAGCAGCCGTAGAGGGCCTAGTGAGCAGTTCTTC. It specifies CASSRRGPSEQFF.

The chain is built from TRBV5-6 and TRBJ2-6, with a weak D call TRBD2 (5 bases). CDR1 and CDR2 (germline): SGHDT, YYEEEE. The length of the CDR3 is 17 residues. V gave up 1 base and J gave up 0 bases, with 11 bases separating them. The CDR3 protein is CASSLSGDYSGANVLTF. The DNA for the CDR3 is TGTGCCAGCAGCTTGAGTGGAGACTACTCTGGGGCCAACGTCCTGACTTTC.

This chain uses TRBV27 with TRBJ1-1; possibly TRBD1 for D (6 bases). V gave up 3 bases and J gave up 4 bases, with 21 bases separating them. This CDR3 is built from 17 residues. Germline values: CDR1 MNHEY, CDR2 SMNVEV (reference sequence). The CDR3 reads CASSFSTGQRGPTEAFF. CDR3 nucleotide sequence: TGTGCCAGCAGTTTCAGTACAGGACAACGGGGGCCCACTGAAGCTTTCTTT.

The rearrangement uses TRBV11-1 and TRBJ2-7; 8 positions match TRBD1. Losses at the gene ends were 1 base for V and 5 bases for J; bases not matched to a gene: 7. CDR1 and CDR2 from the germline V gene are SGHAT and FQDESV (reference sequence). This CDR3 is built from 15 residues. In DNA form, the CDR3 reads TGTGCCAGCAGCTTAGTCGGACAGGGTCGGCACGAGCAGTACTTC. Translated: CASSLVGQGRHEQYF.

This chain links TRBV6-5 with TRBJ2-5; D remains ambiguous. Germline values: CDR1 MNHEY, CDR2 SVGAGI. The CDR3 has 14 residues. Between the trimmed V and J ends, which lost 7 bases and 4 bases, there was a span of 16 bases. The CDR3 region is CASKRKPSGETQYF. The CDR3 region has the DNA TGTGCCAGCAAGAGGAAACCAAGTGGAGAGACCCAGTACTTC.

This clone has just one count. Written as DNA, the CDR3 is TGCGCCAGCAGCTTGACAGGGGTTAATTCACCCCTCCACTTT. It yields the protein CASSLTGVNSPLHF. The V gene is TRBV5-1, the J gene TRBJ1-6; 7 bases map to TRBD1. V was pared by 1 base and J by 6 bases, with 1 base of the junction left unmatched. The CDR3 is 14 residues long. Germline CDR1 reads SGHRS; CDR2 reads YFSETQ. The full variable domain, in which reference TRBV5-1 and TRBJ1-6 provide the parts outside the CDR3, is KAGVTQTPRYLIKTRGQQVTLSCSPISGHRSVSWYQQTPGQGLQFLFEYFSETQRNKGNFPGRFSGRQFSNSRSEMNVSTLELGDSALYLCASSLTGVNSPLHFGNGTRLTVT.

This clone was detected only a few times. The genes are TRBV2 and TRBJ1-2, with D perhaps matching TRBD1 (5 bases). Trimming left V 2 bases short and J 4 bases short, with 11 bases between. From germline, CDR1 is SNHLY and CDR2 FYNNEI. The CDR3 sequence is 14 residues long. The DNA of the CDR3 is TGTGCCAGCAGTGAAAAGGGGCCCCTCTATGGCTACACCTTC. This translates into CASSEKGPLYGYTF.

The chain carries TRBV19 and TRBJ2-7, with TRBD1 identical over 11 bases. The CDR3 is made up of 13 amino acids. The germline V gene has CDR1 LNHDA and CDR2 SQIVND (reference sequence). V shed 5 bases, J shed 7 bases, and the junction held 4 bases outside the gene matches. The CDR3 sequence: CASSPGTGGEQYF. The CDR3 bases are TGTGCCAGTAGTCCCGGGACAGGGGGAGAGCAGTACTTC.

This clone has only one observation. This chain uses TRBV27 with TRBJ2-1; 12 bases line up with TRBD2. Germline loops: CDR1 MNHEY, CDR2 SMNVEV (reference sequence). The V gene end was trimmed by 4 bases and the J gene end by 7 bases; junction bases not matched to a gene: 5. CDR3 length equals 15 residues. The CDR3 loop is CASSSSGGAVNEQFF. As DNA, the CDR3 is TGTGCCAGCAGTTCTAGCGGGGGGGCTGTTAATGAGCAGTTCTTC.

This clone has only one observation. This sequence joins TRBV19 and TRBJ1-2; TRBD1 matches at 7 bases. From germline, CDR1 is LNHDA and CDR2 SQIVND (reference sequence). Trimming took 7 bases from V and 8 from J; bases not matched to a gene: 13. The CDR3 is 14 residues long. For the CDR3, the DNA is TGTGCCAGTATCAACCAACAGGGGATCGGGGGCTACACCTTC. It codes for CASINQQGIGGYTF.

CDR3 sequence (DNA): TGCGCCAGCAGCTTAATGGACAGGCTTAATGAAAAACTGTTTTTT. This encodes CASSLMDRLNEKLFF. This chain uses TRBV5-1 with TRBJ1-4; 7 positions agree with TRBD1. Germline-derived CDR1 and CDR2 are SGHRS and YFSETQ. The CDR3 totals 15 residues. J gave up 4 bases and V 2 bases, and 5 bases lay outside the gene matches. Together with reference TRBV5-1 and TRBJ1-4, the CDR3 gives the full variable domain: KAGVTQTPRYLIKTRGQQVTLSCSPISGHRSVSWYQQTPGQGLQFLFEYFSETQRNKGNFPGRFSGRQFSNSRSEMNVSTLELGDSALYLCASSLMDRLNEKLFFGSGTQLSVL.

CDR3 loop: CSVEEGFNYGYTF. For the CDR3, the DNA is TGCAGCGTTGAGGAAGGGTTTAACTATGGCTACACCTTC. The J gene is TRBJ1-2, the V gene TRBV29-1, with D unresolved. Looked up from germline, CDR1 is SQVTM and CDR2 is ANQGSEA. The germline V and J ends were trimmed by 3 bases and 1 base, with 9 bases remaining between them. The CDR3 runs to 13 residues.

This chain joins TRBV7-2 and TRBJ2-3, with unresolved D. V lost 6 bases, J lost 5 bases, and 24 bases lay in between. Per the germline V gene, CDR1 is SGHTA and CDR2 is FQGNSA. The CDR3 runs 17 residues. The CDR3 region is CASSLGFGQAAGDTQYF. The DNA for the CDR3 is TGTGCCAGCAGTCTCGGGTTTGGGCAGGCCGCCGGAGATACGCAGTATTTT.

This chain uses TRBV19 with TRBJ2-2, with D unresolved. Deletions cut 5 bases from V and 7 bases from J, with 14 bases between. CDR1 and CDR2 (germline): LNHDA, SQIVND (reference sequence). This CDR3 comprises 14 residues. The CDR3 sequence: CASSPTSLVGELFF. CDR3 bases: TGTGCCAGTAGTCCCACCTCCCTGGTCGGGGAGCTGTTTTTT.

This rearrangement joins TRBV11-3 to TRBJ2-7, with D perhaps matching TRBD2 (6 bases). The CDR3 is made up of 13 amino acids. V lost 2 bases and J 6 bases, leaving 11 bases between the germline ends. Germline loops: CDR1 SGHNT, CDR2 YENEEA. Written as DNA, the CDR3 is TGTGCCAGCAGCTTACCGGGGGATATCGAGCAGTACTTC. It is translated as CASSLPGDIEQYF.

V and J are TRBV6-5 and TRBJ1-2, with D unclear. The germline gives CDR1 MNHEY, CDR2 SVGAGI. V was shortened by 6 bases and J by 8 bases, with 19 bases between the two germline ends. The CDR3 totals 14 residues. CDR3 sequence: CASRLPGSALGYTF. As DNA, the CDR3 is TGTGCCAGCAGGTTACCGGGATCCGCGCTGGGCTACACCTTC.

V gene TRBV6-5 combines with J gene TRBJ1-5; D gene unclear. Trimming stripped 6 bases from V and 7 bases from J, with 10 bases between. The germline V gene has CDR1 MNHEY and CDR2 SVGAGI. The CDR3 extends over 12 amino acids. CDR3 amino acids: CASSNPPQPQHF. DNA of the CDR3: TGTGCCAGCAGCAACCCCCCCCAGCCCCAGCATTTT.

The V and J genes are TRBV7-3 and TRBJ2-7; either TRBD1 or TRBD2 may supply D (5 bases each). This CDR3 is 13 amino acids long. V was shortened by 3 bases and J by 6 bases, with 12 bases between the two germline ends. CDR1 and CDR2 (germline): SGHTA, FQGTGA. The DNA for the CDR3 is TGTGCCAGCAGCTTGCAGGGACGGGCCGAGCAGTACTTC. Protein sequence: CASSLQGRAEQYF.

This rearrangement joins TRBV10-3 to TRBJ2-5; no definite D call. The germline V and J ends were trimmed by 0 bases and 8 bases, with 7 bases remaining between them. The CDR3 is 12 amino acids. From germline, CDR1 is ENHRY and CDR2 SYGVKD. DNA of the CDR3: TGTGCCATCAGTGAGTCTGTCGGAACCCAGTACTTC. This encodes CAISESVGTQYF.

The V call is TRBV7-2, the J call TRBJ2-3; D unresolved. Trimming left V 1 base short and J 6 bases short, with 11 bases between. Germline-derived CDR1 and CDR2 are SGHTA and FQGNSA. CDR3 size: 14 residues. The CDR3 protein is CASSLGTLADTQYF. The CDR3 nucleotides are TGTGCCAGCAGCTTAGGGACCTTGGCGGATACGCAGTATTTT. Together with reference TRBV7-2 and TRBJ2-3, the CDR3 gives the full variable domain: GAGVSQSPSNKVTEKGKDVELRCDPISGHTALYWYRQSLGQGLEFLIYFQGNSAPDKSGLPSDRFSAERTGGSVSTLTIQRTQQEDSAVYLCASSLGTLADTQYFGPGTRLTVL.

This chain connects TRBV7-9 to TRBJ1-6, with D unresolved. Germline CDR1 is SEHNR and CDR2 is FQNEAQ (reference sequence). Trimming pared 11 bases from V and 4 bases from J, leaving 12 bases between. This CDR3 is built from 13 residues. As DNA, the CDR3 is TGTGCCGCGACTCGGGGTTATAATTCACCCCTCCACTTT. Translation: CAATRGYNSPLHF. The full variable domain, with the rest looked up from reference TRBV7-9 and TRBJ1-6, is DTGVSQNPRHKITKRGQNVTFRCDPISEHNRLYWYRQTLGQGPEFLTYFQNEAQLEKSRLLSDRFSAERPKGSFSTLEIQRTEQGDSAMYLCAATRGYNSPLHFGNGTRLTVT.

This clone was detected once. The chain combines TRBV7-2 with TRBJ1-1, with 12 bases aligning to TRBD1. The CDR3 loop spans 16 amino acids. Per germline, CDR1 SGHTA and CDR2 FQGNSA. After removal of 5 bases from V and 5 bases from J, the junction contained 9 bases not matched to a gene. The CDR3 spells CASSPRGQGAATEAFF. CDR3 bases: TGTGCCAGCAGCCCTCGGGGACAGGGGGCTGCGACTGAAGCTTTCTTT. Variable domain in full (rest from reference TRBV7-2 and TRBJ1-1): GAGVSQSPSNKVTEKGKDVELRCDPISGHTALYWYRQSLGQGLEFLIYFQGNSAPDKSGLPSDRFSAERTGGSVSTLTIQRTQQEDSAVYLCASSPRGQGAATEAFFGQGTRLTVV.

The chain couples TRBV5-1 to TRBJ2-1; D is unclear. V was pared by 1 base and J by 8 bases, with 7 bases between. The CDR3 runs 12 residues. The V gene's germline CDR1 is SGHRS and CDR2 YFSETQ. The DNA of the CDR3 is TGCGCCAGCAGCTTGCGCGGCCATGAGCAGTTCTTC. Protein product: CASSLRGHEQFF.

The rearrangement links TRBV28 to TRBJ1-2; D gene ambiguous. Germline V CDR1 and CDR2: MDHEN, SYDVKM. Trimming took off 4 bases at V and 3 bases at J, with 3 bases between the two ends. The CDR3 has 11 amino acids. CDR3 sequence: CASSSDYGYTF. CDR3 nucleotides: TGTGCCAGCAGTTCGGACTATGGCTACACCTTC.

This clone was found once. V gene TRBV4-1 combines with J gene TRBJ1-2, with 7 bases matching TRBD1. Germline V CDR1 and CDR2: MGHRA, YSYEKL. The CDR3 runs 15 residues. Trimming took 1 base from V and 7 from J; bases not matched to a gene: 9. Written as DNA, the CDR3 is TGCGCCAGCAGCCAAGTTTCAGGGGGAGTGGTTGGCTACACCTTC. Encoded protein: CASSQVSGGVVGYTF.

V is TRBV7-3 and J is TRBJ2-6, with D possibly being TRBD1 (5 bases). CDR1 and CDR2 (germline): SGHTA, FQGTGA. The ends were cut back, 1 base at V and 3 bases at J, with 13 bases in the middle. The CDR3 consists of 17 residues. CDR3 region: CASSLRGPPGGANVLTF. In DNA form, the CDR3 reads TGTGCCAGCAGCTTAAGGGGCCCGCCGGGTGGGGCCAACGTCCTGACTTTC.

V and J are TRBV6-5 and TRBJ1-5; 7 bases are a match to TRBD1. The V segment lost 5 bases and the J segment 3 bases; nucleotides outside the gene matches: 7. Germline V lookup: CDR1 MNHEY, CDR2 SVGAGI. The CDR3 runs 15 residues. The chain's CDR3 is CASSNSGGANQPQHF. The CDR3 bases are TGTGCCAGCAGTAATTCAGGGGGAGCCAATCAGCCCCAGCATTTT.

As DNA, the CDR3 is TGTGCCTGGAGTGTTCCTAGCGGGGGCACAGATACGCAGTATTTT. It yields the protein CAWSVPSGGTDTQYF. The chain carries TRBV30 and TRBJ2-3; 9 nucleotides line up with TRBD2. The V segment lost 0 bases and the J segment 1 base; nucleotides outside the gene matches: 2. Per the germline V gene, CDR1 is GTSNPN and CDR2 is SVGIG (reference sequence). The CDR3 runs 15 residues. Full variable domain (remainder filled in from reference TRBV30 and TRBJ2-3): SQTIHQWPATLVQPVGSPLSLECTVEGTSNPNLYWYRQAAGRGLQLLFYSVGIGQISSEVPQNLSASRPQDRQFILSSKKLLLSDSGFYLCAWSVPSGGTDTQYFGPGTRLTVL.